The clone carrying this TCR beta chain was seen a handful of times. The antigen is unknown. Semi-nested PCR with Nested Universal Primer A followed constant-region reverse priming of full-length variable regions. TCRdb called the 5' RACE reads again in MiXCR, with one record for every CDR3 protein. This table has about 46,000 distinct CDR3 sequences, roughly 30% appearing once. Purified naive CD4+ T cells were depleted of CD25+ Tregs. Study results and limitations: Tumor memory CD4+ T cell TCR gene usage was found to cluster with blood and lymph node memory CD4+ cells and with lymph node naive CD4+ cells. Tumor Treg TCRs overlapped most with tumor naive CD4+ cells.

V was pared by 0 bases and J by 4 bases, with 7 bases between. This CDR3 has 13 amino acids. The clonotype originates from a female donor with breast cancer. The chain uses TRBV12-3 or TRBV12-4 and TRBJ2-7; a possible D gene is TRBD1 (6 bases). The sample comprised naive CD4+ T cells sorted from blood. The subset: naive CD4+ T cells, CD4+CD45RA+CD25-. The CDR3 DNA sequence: TGTGCCAGCAGTTTAGCCGACAGGTACGAGCAGTACTTC. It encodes CASSLADRYEQYF.